This TCR beta chain emerged from a study of early stage breast cancer tumors (dated by TCRdb to 2016 to 2017). Regarding the complete study: Of the approximately 15 invasive breast tumors, roughly 12 were found to be estrogen receptor-positive, progesterone receptor-positive and HER2-negative. About 70% of the 12 ER+/PR+/HER2- tumors were invasive ductal carcinomas, while the other four were invasive lobular carcinomas. A read coverage of roughly 10-fold per sample was achieved on average. A total of 2 million to 3 million templates, representing some 1,000,000 unique clonotypes, were detected across all samples.

As for this clone: Its antigen is unknown. There are no base qualities to consult, and no much larger clone falls within one base.

The research as a whole found: Repertoires from blood and normal breast were more alike than repertoires from blood and tumor, and in about 90% of the 16 patients, comparing each tissue with blood separated tumor from normal. Bulk genomic DNA sequencing of unsorted cells missed chain pairing and functional markers such as CD4, CD8 and FOXP3. Compared with adjacent normal breast tissue, tumors had higher clonality and around 2.7-fold greater T cell density. Enriched TCRB sequences shared across patients were mostly commonly generated sequences, unlikely to play an important role in the tumor microenvironment. Analysis by tumor subtype was prevented by the small cohort size.

Two independent genomic DNA replicates were amplified for each sample, with around 0.5 ug used for blood and approximately 1.5 ug for tumor or normal breast. Following the manufacturer's instructions, the ImmunoSeq Intro kit was used to carry out TCRB sequencing on genomic DNA. Multiplex PCR ran 25 to 40 cycles with proprietary primers and spike-in control sequences for absolute quantification. Single-end 150-bp reads were used to sequence an 87-bp fragment covering the CDR3 and the flanking V and J genes. Each lane of an Illumina MiSeq running version 3.0 chemistry carried seven multiplexed samples, with two replicates apiece. The authors processed their data as follows. Raw data were processed by the vendor's proprietary pipeline, with both replicates merged into one result per sample. A clonotype was defined as productive rearrangements that share the same V-gene family, CDR3 amino acid sequence and J-gene segment. Clonality was calculated as 1 minus the normalized Shannon entropy (Pielou evenness) of TCRB abundances. To estimate T cell density, the total number of templates was divided by the input cell count, which was inferred from how much DNA went in. Recon was used with default parameters to estimate total repertoire diversity and clonality. Tumor-enriched clonotypes were defined as having over 0.1% abundance in tumor and at least 32-fold higher abundance than in normal breast. In its TCRdb copy, this immuneACCESS table keeps in-frame sequences only and misses some clones. Where compared with another copy, unresolved V genes explain less than half of these, and the others have no known cause. V and J calls and clone size are as listed in that table; D and trimming were resolved from the DNA. The sample table contains about 41,000 clones; only one count was recorded for approximately 72% of them. The ten top clones hold approximately 7.1% of the sample.

The study profiled bulk TCR beta-chain repertoires in matched peripheral blood, tumor and adjacent normal breast tissue taken from around 15 patients with early-stage breast cancer. Before surgery, roughly 5-11 mL of whole blood was collected into EDTA tubes and then processed within 2 hours. Ficoll-Paque centrifugation in SepMate-50 tubes was used to isolate peripheral blood mononuclear cells. PBMCs were cryopreserved in aliquots of roughly 1.9 to 4 million cells in roughly 90% FBS with around 10% DMSO and kept in liquid nitrogen. The Qiagen AllPrep DNA/RNA Mini kit was used for genomic DNA extraction. CDR1 PRHDT and CDR2 FYEKMQ are derived from the germline V gene (reference sequence). From its cysteine to its phenylalanine, the CDR3 spans 14 amino acids. Of all the DNA, just the CDR3 is kept, 42 bases in frame from base 1. V and J are truncated by 0 bases and 0 bases respectively, leaving an intervening sequence of 4 bases.

This clonotype was obtained from a person in their fifties with breast cancer. Material for sequencing was blood. Recombination joined TRBV13 with TRBJ2-3; no confident D gene assignment can be made. The sequenced DNA: TGTGCCAGCAGCTTAGGGGCAAGCACAGATACGCAGTATTTT. Protein translation: CASSLGASTDTQYF.